Sequencing of this T cell receptor beta chain was carried out in a study of technical replicates of blood from a few donors. Between the trimmed V and J ends, which lost 0 bases and 3 bases, there was a span of 7 bases. The CDR3 is 13 residues long. Per germline, CDR1 SGHNT and CDR2 YYREEE (reference sequence). Measured with immunoSEQ multiplex PCR; TCRdb has only the in-frame clones, and not every one. The sample records roughly 76,000 clones, approximately 94% being singletons. Sequencing was performed on T cells isolated from PBMCs. The origin of this receptor is a human donor in good health. This chain connects TRBV5-4 to TRBJ2-7; D gene unclear. CDR3 nucleotide sequence: TGTGCCAGCAGCTTGGACCCCAGCTACGAGCAGTACTTC. Amino acids: CASSLDPSYEQYF.